The clone carrying this T cell receptor beta chain was picked up one time. Antigen: not known. Arm-PCR with iRepertoire HTBI primers amplified the CDR3 regions for these TCR beta libraries. One entry per CDR3 protein results from TCRdb running MiXCR on the multiplex PCR reads. The sample has over 400,000 distinct CDR3 sequences, 13% to 15% seen once; the top ten hold about a sixth. Time point specified: newly diagnosed GD, antithyroid drugs for less than 3 months. There was RNA extracted from PBMCs, and the TCR library was made from it. Germline values: CDR1 SGHTA, CDR2 FQGTGA. This CDR3 comprises 13 residues. The V end lost 8 bases, the J end lost 7 bases, and 14 bases lay between the germline ends. The sample belongs to a study of regulatory T cells in long-lasting Graves disease. Regarding the study as a whole: Persistent Graves' patients possessed reduced TCR diversity relative to recently diagnosed ones.

The same sample was also used in a study of T cells in Graves' hyperthyroidism and ophthalmopathy. This second study notes: Thyroid ultrasound and orbital computed tomography, with clinical symptoms and serum thyroxine and TRAb, informed diagnoses.

This specimen consisted of peripheral blood mononuclear cells (PBMCs), obtained at new diagnosis, from a patient treated with antithyroid drugs. This sequence was found in a woman in her forties or fifties with Graves disease. The rearrangement joins TRBV7-3 to TRBJ2-2, with D perhaps matching TRBD2 (6 bases). CDR3 amino acids: CASELAWGGELFF. Written as DNA, the CDR3 is TGTGCCAGCGAACTAGCTTGGGGCGGGGAGCTGTTTTTT.